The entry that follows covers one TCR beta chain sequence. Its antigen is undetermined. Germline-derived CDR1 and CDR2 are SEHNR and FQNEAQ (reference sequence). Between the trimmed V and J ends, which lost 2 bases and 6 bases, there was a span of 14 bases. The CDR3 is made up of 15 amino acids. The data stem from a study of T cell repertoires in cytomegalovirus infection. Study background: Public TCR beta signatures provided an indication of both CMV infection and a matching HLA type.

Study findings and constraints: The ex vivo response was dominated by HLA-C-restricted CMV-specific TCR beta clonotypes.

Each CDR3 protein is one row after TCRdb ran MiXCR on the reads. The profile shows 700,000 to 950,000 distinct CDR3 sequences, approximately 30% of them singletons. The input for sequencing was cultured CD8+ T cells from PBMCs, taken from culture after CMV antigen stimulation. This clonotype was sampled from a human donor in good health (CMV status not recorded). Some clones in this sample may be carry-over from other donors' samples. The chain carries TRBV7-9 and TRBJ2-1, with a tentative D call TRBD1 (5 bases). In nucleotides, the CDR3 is TGTGCCAGCAGCTTAATCAACAGGACGGTCAATGAGCAGTTCTTC. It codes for CASSLINRTVNEQFF.